The present TCR beta chain was sequenced within a study of blood T cell repertoires in COVID-19. Germline CDR1 is LGHDT and CDR2 is YNNKEL (reference sequence). V trimming: 1 base; J trimming: 0 bases; junction bases outside the gene matches: 13. The CDR3 is 19 residues long. Using immunoSEQ multiplex PCR, the repertoire was profiled, and TCRdb retains in-frame clones only, with some absent. This sample has about 150,000 clones, with 78% found just once. This clone was counted between two and nine times. The chain uses TRBV3-1 (or the pseudogene TRBV3-2) and TRBJ1-2; 8 positions match TRBD1. This TCR was recovered from a man of 80 years or more with acute or convalescent COVID-19. The specimen was peripheral blood. The CDR3 loop is CASSQGARAGGPTNYGYTF. CDR3 in DNA: TGTGCCAGCAGCCAAGGGGCCAGGGCAGGGGGCCCCACTAACTATGGCTACACCTTC.